The clone carrying this T cell receptor (beta chain) was picked up a small number of times. The 5'RACE template-switching step produced TCR cDNA and added a universal primer site and UMIs. TCRdb fed the 5' RACE reads into MiXCR, producing one record per CDR3 protein. The table records 450,000 to 600,000 distinct CDR3 sequences, less than 20% of them present only once. Germline CDR1 reads SGHRS; CDR2 reads YFSETQ. CDR3 length: 17 residues. Trimming took off 0 bases at V and 3 bases at J, with 15 bases between the two ends. This specimen comes from a study of T cells after yellow fever vaccination. The rearrangement links TRBV5-1 to TRBJ2-2; D unresolved. The sample in question was PBMCs, obtained 4 to 5 days after the first yellow fever vaccination. This TCR derives from a man younger than 35 who received the YFV17D yellow fever vaccine. The CDR3 loop is CASSLEGLVSYTGELFF. The CDR3 DNA reads as TGCGCCAGCAGCTTGGAAGGGCTGGTGTCTTACACCGGGGAGCTGTTTTTT.